This T cell receptor (beta chain) was identified during a study of T cell clonotyping in hematopoietic cell transplantation (dated by TCRdb to the early 2020s). About the study as a whole: A total of around 140 blood samples were collected in the study from a few dozen consecutive transplant recipients and their related donors. Patients were recruited between September 2015 and January 2017 and followed until late 2020 or death.

Overall study outcomes, separate from this receptor: Donor and pretransplant recipient Inverse Simpson Index values predicted broader posttransplant TCR repertoire diversity. The sample size was limited, and because cells were not sorted, the contributions of CD4 and CD8 repertoires could not be separated. After transplant, TCR diversity in recipients dropped, and pathologically expanded clonotypes climbed progressively between day 30 and day 180. Overlap with donor repertoires was found for only a small fraction of recipient repertoires, with over 97% found to appear de novo at the given depth.

As for this clone: Its antigen is unknown. Nothing much larger sits one base from this clone, and base qualities are not available.

This sample's time point label indicates: 30 days after allo-HCT. Blood samples were obtained from recipients approximately 28 days before transplant and at days 30, 100 and 180 after transplant. Nuclei Lysis Solution was used to extract genomic DNA from fresh or cryopreserved unfractionated peripheral blood mononuclear cells. The immunoSEQ assay, a bias-controlled multiplex PCR using V- and J-specific primers, was used to amplify TCR beta CDR3 regions from genomic DNA. A proprietary barcode and Illumina adapter sequences were added to the CDR3 amplicons in a second PCR step. An Illumina MiSeq instrument was used for sequencing of the CDR3 libraries. In the source study's methods: immunoSEQ Analyzer 3.0 was used for export and quality control, with R Bioconductor and Immunarch used for downstream analyses. Only productive rearrangements within the normalized downsampled data set were used in the calculation of repertoire metrics. Clonotypes larger than 5 templates in the normalized cohort were defined as pathologically expanded. The Inverse Simpson Index served as the measure of repertoire diversity. To capture all clonotypes, the CMV-specificity analyses were run on the non-normalized data set. TCRdb mirrors the immuneACCESS table, restricted to in-frame sequences. Some clones are absent from its copies; in checked studies, under half trace to an unresolved V gene, and the reason for the others is unknown. V and J calls and clone size are copied from that table; D and trimming were computed from the DNA. The sample data list 1,500 to 2,000 clones, and about four fifths of these were observed just once. The ten top clones hold less than 35% of the sample.

The CDR3 goes from the cysteine to the phenylalanine over 14 residues. The read is trimmed to its CDR3 DNA, 42 bases read in frame from base 1. V drops 5 bases and J drops 7 bases, leaving 15 bases in between. For CDR1 and CDR2, the germline V gene (reference sequence) lists MNHNY and SVGAGI. Recombination linked TRBV6-6 to TRBJ1-3, with no confident D gene call. This TCR derives from a male patient aged 45 to 59 who had an allogeneic stem cell transplant from an unrelated donor, so the T cells may come from the graft donor. Some clones in this sample may be carry-over from other donors' samples. The material was peripheral blood mononuclear cells, obtained 30 days after allogeneic stem cell transplant. The DNA sequence is TGTGCCAGCAGTCCGGAGGGCTTTGGGAACACCATATATTTT. This sequence encodes CASSPEGFGNTIYF.